The source of this T cell receptor (beta chain) is a study of blood T cell repertoires in COVID-19. The germline CDR1 and CDR2 sequences are MDHEN and SYDVKM. CDR3 size: 15 residues. Trimming pared 4 bases from V and 2 bases from J, leaving 14 bases between. Produced via immunoSEQ multiplex PCR; TCRdb's table is partial and in-frame only. The data show about 130,000 clones, about 88% seen once. Input material: peripheral blood. The TCR originated in a woman aged 80 or over with acute or convalescent COVID-19. The rearrangement links TRBV28 to TRBJ1-2; D may be TRBD1 (5 bases). CDR3 nucleotides: TGTGCCAGCAGTTCCCCCAGGGAAGGAAACTATGGCTACACCTTC. This translates into CASSSPREGNYGYTF.